This T cell receptor beta chain comes out of a study of identical twins. Points from the study as a whole: While abundant cord blood beta clonotypes carried fewer insertions, memory repertoires showed no such pattern.

TCRdb itself ran the 5' RACE reads through MiXCR, one entry per CDR3 protein. The sample records 1.5 million to 2 million distinct CDR3 sequences, about 32% being singletons. The CDR3 covers 13 residues. The ends lost 5 bases at V and 7 bases at J; junction bases unmatched: 6. This clonotype was recorded many times. Antigen: not known. The sample comprised cord blood. The origin of this receptor is a newborn girl in good health. V gene TRBV12-3 or TRBV12-4 combines with J gene TRBJ2-5, with 8 bases fitting TRBD2. The CDR3 loop is CASSKTSEGTQYF. The DNA for the CDR3 is TGTGCCAGCAGTAAGACTAGCGAAGGGACCCAGTACTTC.